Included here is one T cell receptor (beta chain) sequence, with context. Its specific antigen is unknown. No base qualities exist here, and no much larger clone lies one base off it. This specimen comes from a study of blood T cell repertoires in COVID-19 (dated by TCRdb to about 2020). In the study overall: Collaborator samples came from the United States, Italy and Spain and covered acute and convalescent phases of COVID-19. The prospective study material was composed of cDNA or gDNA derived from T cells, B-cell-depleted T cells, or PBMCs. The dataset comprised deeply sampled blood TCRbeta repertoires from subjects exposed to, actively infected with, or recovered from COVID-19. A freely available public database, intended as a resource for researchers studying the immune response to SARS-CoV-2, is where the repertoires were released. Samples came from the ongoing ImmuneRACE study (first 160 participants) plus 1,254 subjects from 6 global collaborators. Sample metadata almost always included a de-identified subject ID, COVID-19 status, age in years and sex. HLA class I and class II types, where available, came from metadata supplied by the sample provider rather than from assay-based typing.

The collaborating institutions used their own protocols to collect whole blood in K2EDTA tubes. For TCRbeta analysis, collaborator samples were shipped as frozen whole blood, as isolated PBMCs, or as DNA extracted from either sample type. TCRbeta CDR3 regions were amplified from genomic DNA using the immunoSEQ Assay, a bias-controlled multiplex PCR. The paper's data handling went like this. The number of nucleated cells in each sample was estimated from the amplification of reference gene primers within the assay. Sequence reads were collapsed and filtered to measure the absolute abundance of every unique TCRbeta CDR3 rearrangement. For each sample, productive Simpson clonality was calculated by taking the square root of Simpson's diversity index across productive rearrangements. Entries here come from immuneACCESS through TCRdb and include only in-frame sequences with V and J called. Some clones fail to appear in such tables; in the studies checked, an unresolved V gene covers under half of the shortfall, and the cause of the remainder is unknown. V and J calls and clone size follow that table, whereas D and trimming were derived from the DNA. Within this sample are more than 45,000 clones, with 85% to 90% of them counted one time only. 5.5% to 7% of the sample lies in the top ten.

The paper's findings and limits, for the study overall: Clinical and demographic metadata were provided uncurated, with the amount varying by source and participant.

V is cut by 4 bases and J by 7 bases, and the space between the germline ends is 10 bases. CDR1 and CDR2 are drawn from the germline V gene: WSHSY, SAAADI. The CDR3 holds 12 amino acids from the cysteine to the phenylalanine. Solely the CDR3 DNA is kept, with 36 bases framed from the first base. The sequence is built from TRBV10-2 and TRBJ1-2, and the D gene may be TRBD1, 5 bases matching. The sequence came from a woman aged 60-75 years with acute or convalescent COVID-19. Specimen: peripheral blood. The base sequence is TGCGCCAGCAGTGGGGGGGTTCCTGGCTACACCTTC. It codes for CASSGGVPGYTF.